The next 21 T cell receptor beta chains were all read from a single sample in a study of OX40 agonist ivuxolimab in advanced cancers. Generated by immunoSEQ multiplex PCR, the TCRdb table keeps only in-frame clones and is missing some. The table shows almost 80,000 clones, with less than 85% occurring only once. The material was CD4+ or CD8+ T cells sorted from blood, obtained in a trial of the OX40 agonist ivuxolimab. The source is an adult with an advanced solid tumor such as melanoma, head and neck, liver or kidney cancer.

This chain links TRBV18 with TRBJ2-3; 15 bases agree with TRBD2. The trim removed 3 bases at V and 2 bases at J, leaving 6 bases unmatched. The CDR3 length is 18 residues. CDR1 is KGHSH, CDR2 LQKENI, per germline. CDR3 residues: CASSPRTSGRAFTDTQYF. For the CDR3, the DNA is TGTGCCAGCTCACCGCGGACTAGCGGGAGGGCCTTCACAGATACGCAGTATTTT.

The V gene is TRBV18, the J gene TRBJ2-4, with D possibly called TRBD1 or TRBD2 (5 bases each). The CDR3 extends over 14 amino acids. V was clipped by 3 bases and J by 0 bases, with 6 bases between them. Germline CDR1 is KGHSH and CDR2 is LQKENI. The DNA of the CDR3 is TGTGCCAGCTCACCGGGGGAAGCCAAAAACATTCAGTACTTC. Translated, it gives CASSPGEAKNIQYF.

The chain recombines TRBV7-2 with TRBJ2-3; D gene ambiguous. Trimming took off 5 bases at V and 6 bases at J, with 12 bases between the two ends. Germline values: CDR1 SGHTA, CDR2 FQGNSA. The CDR3 runs to 13 residues. CDR3 region: CASSPSSSDTQYF. The CDR3, as DNA: TGTGCCAGCAGCCCCTCTAGTTCCGATACGCAGTATTTT.

The chain joins TRBV18 to TRBJ2-6; 7 bases are shared with TRBD1. Trimming at V came to 5 bases and at J to 2 bases, leaving 15 bases not matched to a gene. CDR1 is KGHSH, CDR2 LQKENI, per germline. The CDR3 totals 19 residues. The CDR3: CASSKQGSLGLTGANVLTF. CDR3 bases: TGTGCCAGCTCAAAACAGGGGAGTTTGGGCCTAACTGGGGCCAACGTCCTGACTTTC.

The chain has TRBV30 and TRBJ2-5; D is uncertain. CDR1 and CDR2 (germline): GTSNPN, SVGIG (reference sequence). This CDR3 contains 10 residues. The chain's CDR3 is CAAAQETQYF. As DNA, the CDR3 is TGTGCGGCGGCCCAAGAGACCCAGTACTTC. Supplemented by reference TRBV30 and TRBJ2-5, the full variable domain reads SQTIHQWPATLVQPVGSPLSLECTVEGTSNPNLYWYRQAAGRGLQLLFYSVGIGQISSEVPQNLSASRPQDRQFILSSKKLLLSDSGFYLCAAAQETQYFGPGTRLLVL.

This clone was observed a handful of times. J is TRBJ2-3 and V is TRBV11-1; D may correspond to TRBD1 or TRBD2 (6 bases each). Germline CDR1 reads SGHAT; CDR2 reads FQDESV (reference sequence). The CDR3 runs 13 residues. Between the trimmed V and J ends, which lost 8 bases and 2 bases, there was a span of 11 bases. The CDR3 nucleotides are TGTGCCAGCCGTTGGGGGGCCACAGATACGCAGTATTTT. This codes for CASRWGATDTQYF.

V gene TRBV5-5 combines with J gene TRBJ1-3; 8 positions agree with TRBD1. V trimming: 2 bases; J trimming: 4 bases; junction bases outside the gene matches: 11. CDR3 length: 17 amino acids. Germline V gene lookup returns CDR1 SGHKS and CDR2 YYEKEE (reference sequence). This chain's CDR3 is CASSFSAWGQEGNTIYF. The CDR3 region has the DNA TGTGCCAGCAGCTTTTCGGCCTGGGGACAGGAGGGAAACACCATATATTTT.

The chain is built from TRBV11-2 and TRBJ2-2, with D tentatively TRBD1 or TRBD2 (5 bases each). This CDR3 comprises 15 residues. Germline assignment: CDR1 SGHAT and CDR2 FQNNGV. The ends were cut back, 2 bases at V and 10 bases at J, with 17 bases in the middle. CDR3 loop: CASSLTGQHREELFF. The CDR3 DNA follows: TGTGCCAGCAGCTTAACAGGACAACACCGGGAGGAGCTGTTTTTT. The whole variable domain, remainder taken from reference TRBV11-2 and TRBJ2-2, is EAGVAQSPRYKIIEKRQSVAFWCNPISGHATLYWYQQILGQGPKLLIQFQNNGVVDDSQLPKDRFSAERLKGVDSTLKIQPAKLEDSAVYLCASSLTGQHREELFFGEGSRLTVL.

V is TRBV6-5 and J is TRBJ2-4, with TRBD1 as a possible D gene (7 bases). Trimming stripped 6 bases from V and 2 bases from J, with 11 bases between. CDR1 MNHEY and CDR2 SVGAGI come from the germline V gene. The CDR3 has 14 residues. CDR3 sequence (DNA): TGTGCCAGCAGGCGGGACAGTTCCAAAAACATTCAGTACTTC. Protein sequence: CASRRDSSKNIQYF.

This CDR3 is CAWSGHTDTQYF. The CDR3 coding sequence is TGTGCCTGGAGTGGACACACAGATACGCAGTATTTT. The chain uses TRBV30 and TRBJ2-3, with unresolved D. CDR1 GTSNPN and CDR2 SVGIG come from the germline V gene (reference sequence). The CDR3 contains 12 residues. The V gene lost 1 base and the J gene lost 2 bases, with 4 bases spanning the gap.

The chain combines TRBV11-3 with TRBJ2-2; D unresolved. The V end lost 2 bases, the J end lost 0 bases, and 13 bases lay between the germline ends. CDR3 size: 17 residues. The germline V gene has CDR1 SGHNT and CDR2 YENEEA. The CDR3 spells CASSLRPPFANTGELFF. The CDR3 DNA reads as TGTGCCAGCAGCTTAAGACCGCCGTTCGCGAACACCGGGGAGCTGTTTTTT.

This clone has a single count. This rearrangement joins TRBV5-1 to TRBJ2-5; 9 bases align to TRBD2. Germline V gene sequence: CDR1 SGHRS, CDR2 YFSETQ. Trimming removed 0 bases from V and 3 bases from J; junction bases left unmatched: 0. The CDR3 runs 14 residues. The CDR3 here is CASSLASGKETQYF. DNA for the CDR3: TGCGCCAGCAGCTTGGCTAGCGGGAAAGAGACCCAGTACTTC.

The V and J genes are TRBV2 and TRBJ1-5; no clear D. Germline assignment: CDR1 SNHLY and CDR2 FYNNEI. The CDR3 spans 13 residues. V was pared by 7 bases and J by 6 bases, with 13 bases between. In nucleotides, the CDR3 is TGTGCCAGCACCCTAGTGACGGGTCAGCCCCAGCATTTT. Translating it yields CASTLVTGQPQHF.

The rearrangement links TRBV19 to TRBJ1-1, with D perhaps matching TRBD1 (5 bases). Germline lookup yields CDR1 LNHDA and CDR2 SQIVND (reference sequence). The CDR3 contains 14 residues. Trimming shortened V by 7 bases and J by 0 bases, and 12 bases separated the two germline ends. Here the CDR3 reads CASTYSGMNTEAFF. The CDR3 bases are TGTGCCAGTACTTACTCAGGGATGAACACTGAAGCTTTCTTT.

The chain links TRBV7-2 to TRBJ2-2, with D tentatively TRBD2 (6 bases). Trimming removed 0 bases from V and 0 bases from J, with 8 bases in between. The CDR3 runs 16 residues. Germline assignment: CDR1 SGHTA and CDR2 FQGNSA. CDR3 in DNA: TGTGCCAGCAGCTTAGCCCAGCGGGCGAACACCGGGGAGCTGTTTTTT. It encodes CASSLAQRANTGELFF.

The chain employs TRBV7-2 and TRBJ2-4; D might be TRBD1 (6 bases). V lost 1 base, J lost 10 bases, and 23 bases lay in between. The CDR3 sequence is 17 residues long. From germline, CDR1 is SGHTA and CDR2 FQGNSA. The CDR3 region has the DNA TGTGCCAGCAGCTTAGGTGGGACACACACAACTTTTGGGATTCAGTACTTC. It is translated as CASSLGGTHTTFGIQYF.

A single count supports this clone. The chain employs TRBV10-3 and TRBJ2-3; a weak D match, TRBD2 (5 bases). Germline CDR1 and CDR2: ENHRY and SYGVKD. The V and J ends lost 4 bases and 1 base respectively, with 9 bases between them. There are 14 residues in the CDR3. In DNA form, the CDR3 reads TGTGCCATCAGTGGGACTCTTCGCACAGATACGCAGTATTTT. This codes for CAISGTLRTDTQYF.

V and J are TRBV7-3 and TRBJ1-2, with 8 nucleotides matching TRBD1. The CDR3 runs to 16 residues. Trimming took 1 base from V and 1 from J; bases not matched to a gene: 5. Germline V gene data show CDR1 as SGHTA and CDR2 as FQGTGA. Here the CDR3 DNA reads TGTGCCAGCAGCTTAAGGGGGACAGGAATTAACTATGGCTACACCTTC. It codes for CASSLRGTGINYGYTF.

Concerning this clone: The same CDR3 arises from other DNA sequences in this sample as well. The chain carries TRBV21-1 and TRBJ1-2. TRBV21-1 is described as a pseudogene. The CDR3 loop spans 12 amino acids. The CDR3: CASSKGSFGYTF. The CDR3 DNA sequence: TGTGCCAGCAGCAAAGGGTCCTTCGGCTACACCTTC.

The V call is TRBV6-5, the J call TRBJ2-7, with D uncertain. Germline V lookup: CDR1 MNHEY, CDR2 SVGAGI. V shed 6 bases and J shed 5 bases, with 20 bases lying between them. The CDR3 consists of 15 residues. CDR3 sequence reads: CASRPALGFTDEQYF. The CDR3, as DNA: TGTGCCAGCAGACCGGCCCTAGGGTTCACCGACGAGCAGTACTTC.

The CDR3 DNA reads as TGTGCCAGCAGCTTCAGGGGGAGGATCGACAATGAGCAGTTCTTC. It yields the protein CASSFRGRIDNEQFF. This sequence joins TRBV7-3 and TRBJ2-1, with D possibly TRBD1 on 7 matching bases. This CDR3 contains 15 residues. The ends were cut back, 3 bases at V and 5 bases at J, with 14 bases in the middle. CDR1 and CDR2 (germline): SGHTA, FQGTGA.